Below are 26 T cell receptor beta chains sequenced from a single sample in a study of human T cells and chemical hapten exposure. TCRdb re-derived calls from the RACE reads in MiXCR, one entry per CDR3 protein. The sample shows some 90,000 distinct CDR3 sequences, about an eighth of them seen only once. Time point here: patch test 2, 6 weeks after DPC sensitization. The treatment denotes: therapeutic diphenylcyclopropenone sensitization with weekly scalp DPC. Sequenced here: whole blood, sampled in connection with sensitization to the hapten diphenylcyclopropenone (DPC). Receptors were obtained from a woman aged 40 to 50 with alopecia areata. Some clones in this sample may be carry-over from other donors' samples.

The CDR3 DNA follows: TGCAGTGCTAGAGCGGAGGGACAGGGGGCATGGACTGAAGCTTTCTTT. This encodes CSARAEGQGAWTEAFF. The rearrangement uses TRBV20-1 and TRBJ1-1; 12 bases agree with TRBD1. The germline V gene encodes CDR1 DFQATT and CDR2 SNEGSKA (reference sequence). CDR3 size: 16 residues. The J segment lost 5 bases and the V segment lost 1 base, leaving 8 bases of the junction unmatched.

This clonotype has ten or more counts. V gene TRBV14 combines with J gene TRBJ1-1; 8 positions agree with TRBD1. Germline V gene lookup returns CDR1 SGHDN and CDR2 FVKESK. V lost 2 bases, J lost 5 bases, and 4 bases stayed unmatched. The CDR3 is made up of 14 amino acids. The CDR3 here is CASSQPGGWTEAFF. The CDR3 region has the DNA TGTGCCAGCAGCCAACCAGGGGGCTGGACTGAAGCTTTCTTT.

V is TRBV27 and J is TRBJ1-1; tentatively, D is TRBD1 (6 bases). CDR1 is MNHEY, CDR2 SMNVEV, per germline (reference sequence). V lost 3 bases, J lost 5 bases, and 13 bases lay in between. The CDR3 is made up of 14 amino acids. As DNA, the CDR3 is TGTGCCAGCAGTTTCCAGGGGCGAGGAACTGAAGCTTTCTTT. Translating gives CASSFQGRGTEAFF.

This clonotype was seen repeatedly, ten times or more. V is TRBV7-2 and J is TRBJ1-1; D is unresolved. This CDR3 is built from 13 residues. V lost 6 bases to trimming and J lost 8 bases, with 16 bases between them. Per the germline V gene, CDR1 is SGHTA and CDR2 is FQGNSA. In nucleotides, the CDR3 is TGTGCCAGCAGTTCCGTGGGTTGGTCCGAAGCTTTCTTT. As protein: CASSSVGWSEAFF.

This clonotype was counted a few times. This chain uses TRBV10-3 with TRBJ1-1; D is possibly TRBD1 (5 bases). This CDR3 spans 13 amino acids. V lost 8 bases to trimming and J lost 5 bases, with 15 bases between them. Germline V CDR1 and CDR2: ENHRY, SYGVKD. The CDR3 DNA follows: TGTGCCATCGGAGCGATCGGGGGGACTGAAGCTTTCTTT. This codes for CAIGAIGGTEAFF.

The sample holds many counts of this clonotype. The CDR3 spells CSATTAGGIMDTQYF. In DNA form, the CDR3 reads TGCAGTGCCACCACAGCGGGAGGAATCATGGATACGCAGTATTTT. The V gene is TRBV20-1, the J gene TRBJ2-3; 9 bases line up with TRBD2. The CDR3 sequence is 15 residues long. Germline CDR1 DFQATT, CDR2 SNEGSKA (reference sequence). V lost 6 bases to trimming and J lost 6 bases; unmatched junction nucleotides: 13.

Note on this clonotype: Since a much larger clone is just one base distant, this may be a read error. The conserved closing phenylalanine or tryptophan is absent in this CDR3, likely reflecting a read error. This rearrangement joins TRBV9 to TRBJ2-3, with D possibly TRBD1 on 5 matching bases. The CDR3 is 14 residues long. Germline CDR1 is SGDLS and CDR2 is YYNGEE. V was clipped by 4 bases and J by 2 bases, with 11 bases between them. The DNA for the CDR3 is TGTGCCAGCAGCTCCAGGGTCAACACAGATACGCAGTATTTA. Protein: CASSSRVNTDTQYL.

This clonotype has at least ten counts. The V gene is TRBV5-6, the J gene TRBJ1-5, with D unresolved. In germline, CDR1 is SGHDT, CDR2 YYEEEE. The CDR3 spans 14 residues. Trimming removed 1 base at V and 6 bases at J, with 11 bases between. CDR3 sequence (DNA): TGTGCCAGCAGCTTGACGGGAAGTGTTCAGCCCCAGCATTTT. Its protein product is CASSLTGSVQPQHF.

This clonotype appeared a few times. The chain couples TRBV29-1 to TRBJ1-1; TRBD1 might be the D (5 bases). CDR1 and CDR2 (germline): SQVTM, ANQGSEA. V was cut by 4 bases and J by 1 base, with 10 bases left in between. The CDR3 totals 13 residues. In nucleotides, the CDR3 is TGCAGCGTTGGTGGGACGGCGAACACTGAAGCTTTCTTT. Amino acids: CSVGGTANTEAFF.

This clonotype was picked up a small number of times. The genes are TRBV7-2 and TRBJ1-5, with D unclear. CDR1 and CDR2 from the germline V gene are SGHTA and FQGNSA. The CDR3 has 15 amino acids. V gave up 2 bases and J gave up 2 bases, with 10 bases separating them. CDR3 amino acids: CASSLQAEGNQPQHF. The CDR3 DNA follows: TGTGCCAGCAGCTTACAGGCGGAGGGCAATCAGCCCCAGCATTTT.

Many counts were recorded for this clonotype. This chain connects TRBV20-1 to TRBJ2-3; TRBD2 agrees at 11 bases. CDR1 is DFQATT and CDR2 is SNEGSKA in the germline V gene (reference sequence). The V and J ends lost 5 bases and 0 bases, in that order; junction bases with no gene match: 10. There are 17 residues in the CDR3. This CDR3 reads CSAAGLAGPTSTDTQYF. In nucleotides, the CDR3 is TGCAGTGCTGCCGGACTAGCGGGCCCTACCAGCACAGATACGCAGTATTTT.

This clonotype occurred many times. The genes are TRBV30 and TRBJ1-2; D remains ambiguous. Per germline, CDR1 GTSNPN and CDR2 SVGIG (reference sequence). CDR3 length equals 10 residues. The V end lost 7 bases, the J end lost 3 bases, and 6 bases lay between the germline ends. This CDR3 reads CALGDYGYTF. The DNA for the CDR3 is TGTGCCTTGGGAGACTATGGCTACACCTTC.

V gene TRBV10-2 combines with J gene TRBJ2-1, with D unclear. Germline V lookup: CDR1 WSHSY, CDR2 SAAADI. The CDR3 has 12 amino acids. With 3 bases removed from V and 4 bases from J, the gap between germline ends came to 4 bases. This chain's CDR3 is CASSEGYNEQFF. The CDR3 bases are TGCGCCAGCAGTGAAGGTTACAATGAGCAGTTCTTC.

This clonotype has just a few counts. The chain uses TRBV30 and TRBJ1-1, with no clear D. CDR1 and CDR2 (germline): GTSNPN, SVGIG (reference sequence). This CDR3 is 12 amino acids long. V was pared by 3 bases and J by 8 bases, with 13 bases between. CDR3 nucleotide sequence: TGTGCCTGGAGCCAGGTGGCTTCCGAAGCTTTCTTT. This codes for CAWSQVASEAFF. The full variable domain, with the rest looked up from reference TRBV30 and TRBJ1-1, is SQTIHQWPATLVQPVGSPLSLECTVEGTSNPNLYWYRQAAGRGLQLLFYSVGIGQISSEVPQNLSASRPQDRQFILSSKKLLLSDSGFYLCAWSQVASEAFFGQGTRLTVV.

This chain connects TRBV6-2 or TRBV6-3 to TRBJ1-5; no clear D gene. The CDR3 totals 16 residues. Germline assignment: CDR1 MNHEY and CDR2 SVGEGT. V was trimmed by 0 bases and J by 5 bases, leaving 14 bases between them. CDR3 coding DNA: TGTGCCAGCAGTTACTCGGGTAACCTCAGAGATCAGCCCCAGCATTTT. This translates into CASSYSGNLRDQPQHF.

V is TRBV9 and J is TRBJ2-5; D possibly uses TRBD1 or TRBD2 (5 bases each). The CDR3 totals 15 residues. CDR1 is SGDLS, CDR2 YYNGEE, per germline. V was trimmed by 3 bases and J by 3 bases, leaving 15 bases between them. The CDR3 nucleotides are TGTGCCAGCAGCGCGAACCTGGGACGAGAAGAGACCCAGTACTTC. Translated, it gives CASSANLGREETQYF.

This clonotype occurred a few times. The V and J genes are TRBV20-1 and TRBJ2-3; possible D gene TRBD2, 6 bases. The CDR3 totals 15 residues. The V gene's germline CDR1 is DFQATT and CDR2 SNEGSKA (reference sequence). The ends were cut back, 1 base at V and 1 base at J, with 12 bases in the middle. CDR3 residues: CSARVPGGGTDTQYF. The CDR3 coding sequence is TGCAGTGCTAGAGTCCCCGGGGGAGGCACAGATACGCAGTATTTT.

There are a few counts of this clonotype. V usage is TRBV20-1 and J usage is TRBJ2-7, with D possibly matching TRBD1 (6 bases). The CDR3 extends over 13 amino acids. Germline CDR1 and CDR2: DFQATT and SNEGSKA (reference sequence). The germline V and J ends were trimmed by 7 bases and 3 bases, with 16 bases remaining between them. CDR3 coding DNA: TGCAGTGTCTCGACAGGTCTAGGCTACGAGCAGTACTTC. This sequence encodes CSVSTGLGYEQYF.

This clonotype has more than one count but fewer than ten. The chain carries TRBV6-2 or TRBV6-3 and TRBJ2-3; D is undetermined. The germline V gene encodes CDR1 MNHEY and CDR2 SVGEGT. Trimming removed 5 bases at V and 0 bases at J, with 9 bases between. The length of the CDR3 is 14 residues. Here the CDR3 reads CASSLKYSTDTQYF. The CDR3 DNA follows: TGTGCCAGCAGTCTTAAATATAGCACAGATACGCAGTATTTT.

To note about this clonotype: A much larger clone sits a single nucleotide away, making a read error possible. The CDR3 region has the DNA TGCAGCGTCTACAGGGGGCGGTACAAGCAGTACTTC. Protein: CSVYRGRYKQYF. This rearrangement joins TRBV29-1 to TRBJ2-7, with 9 bases matching TRBD1. CDR1 is SQVTM, CDR2 ANQGSEA, per germline. CDR3 length: 12 residues. V shed 6 bases and J 8 bases; nucleotides not matched to a gene: 8.

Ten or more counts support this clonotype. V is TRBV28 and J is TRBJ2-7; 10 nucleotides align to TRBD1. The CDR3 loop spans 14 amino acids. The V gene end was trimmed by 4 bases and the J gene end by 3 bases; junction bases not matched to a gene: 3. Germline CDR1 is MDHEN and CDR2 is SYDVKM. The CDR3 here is CASSYRDRGYEQYF. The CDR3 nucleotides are TGTGCCAGCAGTTACCGGGACAGGGGCTACGAGCAGTACTTC.

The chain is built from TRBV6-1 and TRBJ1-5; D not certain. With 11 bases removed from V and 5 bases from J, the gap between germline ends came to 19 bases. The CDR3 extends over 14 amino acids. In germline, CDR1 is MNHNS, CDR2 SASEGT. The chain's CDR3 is CAAAPGSGDQPQHF. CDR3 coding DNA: TGTGCCGCGGCACCTGGGAGCGGGGATCAGCCCCAGCATTTT.

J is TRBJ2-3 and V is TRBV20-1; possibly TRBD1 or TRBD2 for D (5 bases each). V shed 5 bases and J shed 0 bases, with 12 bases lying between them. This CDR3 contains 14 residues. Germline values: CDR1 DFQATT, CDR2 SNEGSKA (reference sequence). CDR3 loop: CSASGTGSTDTQYF. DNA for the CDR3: TGCAGTGCTTCCGGGACGGGGAGCACAGATACGCAGTATTTT.

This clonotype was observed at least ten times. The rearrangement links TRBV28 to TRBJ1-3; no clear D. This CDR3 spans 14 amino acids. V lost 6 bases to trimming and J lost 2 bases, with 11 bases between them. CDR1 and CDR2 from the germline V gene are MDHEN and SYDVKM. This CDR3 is CASRSPLPGNTIYF. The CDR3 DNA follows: TGTGCCAGCAGATCCCCCTTACCTGGAAACACCATATATTTT.

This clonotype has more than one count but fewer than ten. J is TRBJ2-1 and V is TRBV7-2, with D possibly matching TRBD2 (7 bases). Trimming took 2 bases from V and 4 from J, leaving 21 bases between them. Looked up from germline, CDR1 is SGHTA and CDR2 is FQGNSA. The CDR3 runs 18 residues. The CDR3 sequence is CASSLKTVAGAPYNEQFF. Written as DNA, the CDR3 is TGTGCCAGCAGCTTAAAGACCGTGGCGGGGGCCCCATACAATGAGCAGTTCTTC.

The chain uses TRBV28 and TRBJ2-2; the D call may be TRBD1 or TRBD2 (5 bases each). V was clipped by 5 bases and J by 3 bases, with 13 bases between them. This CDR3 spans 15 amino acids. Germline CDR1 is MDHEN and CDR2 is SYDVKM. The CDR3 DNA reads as TGTGCCAGCAGTACCGGGACGGTAGACACCGGGGAGCTGTTTTTT. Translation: CASSTGTVDTGELFF.